Given below is one TCR beta chain in context. What it binds is unknown. In germline, CDR1 is SQVTM, CDR2 ANQGSEA. This CDR3 comprises 16 residues. With V trimmed by 5 bases and J by 2 bases, 11 bases remained unmatched. These data belong to a study of Tregs in tolerant kidney transplant recipients. Study context: A roughly three-day belatacept mixed lymphocyte reaction, sometimes plus 5-day graft donor restimulation, preceded CD4+CD25+CD127- sorting. Whole-study findings and limits: Biological reproducibility was not directly addressed in this study.

Some clones are missing from TCRdb's copy, which holds only in-frame ones; the method was immunoSEQ multiplex PCR. The table lists approximately 44,000 clones, about 95% of them singletons, with 0.37% in the top ten. Sequenced input: Tregs from blood cultured with allogeneic cells. The rearrangement uses TRBV29-1 and TRBJ2-3; 9 nucleotides agree with TRBD2. The receptor's source is a human donor in good health. This CDR3 reads CSVKGMPSGDTDTQYF. The CDR3 DNA is TGCAGCGTTAAGGGCATGCCTAGCGGGGACACAGATACGCAGTATTTT.